This T cell receptor beta chain was retrieved from a study of T cell responses to AZD1222 COVID-19 vaccine. V shed 5 bases, J shed 5 bases, and the junction held 10 bases outside the gene matches. CDR3 length equals 16 residues. CDR1 is SGHAT, CDR2 FQNNGV, per germline. Generated by immunoSEQ multiplex PCR, the TCRdb table keeps only in-frame clones and is missing some. The sample contains 95,000 to 110,000 clones, 87% of which appear only once. The sequencing used peripheral blood, collected on day 0 of AZD1222 vaccination. This chain connects TRBV11-2 to TRBJ2-1; 9 positions agree with TRBD1. The sequence came from an adult in good health. CDR3: CASSPRTGEGNNEQFF. DNA of the CDR3: TGTGCCAGCAGCCCCCGGACAGGGGAAGGAAACAATGAGCAGTTCTTC.